Shown below are 26 T cell receptor beta chains from a single sample sequenced in a study of cytomegalovirus exposure and HLA in healthy donors. PCR involved 60 Vbeta and 13 Jbeta primers. Generated by immunoSEQ multiplex PCR, the TCRdb table keeps only in-frame clones and is missing some. The sample has about 140,000 clones; around 82% are singletons. The material sequenced was PBMCs. The receptors originated from a woman under 30 in good health and CMV-seropositive.

This clone was detected only once. This chain connects TRBV13 to TRBJ2-5, with D maybe TRBD1 (6 bases). The closer fit of TRBJ2-7 to the DNA end suggests the J call may be wrong. Germline-derived CDR1 and CDR2 are PRHDT and FYEKMQ (reference sequence). This CDR3 has 15 residues. CDR3 nucleotide sequence: TGTGCCAGCAGCTTACCCCAACAGGGTTTGGACGAGCAGTACTTC. It codes for CASSLPQQGLDEQYF.

CDR3 sequence: CASSHPPASTEAFF. CDR3 nucleotides: TGCGCCAGCAGCCATCCGCCAGCGAGCACTGAAGCTTTCTTT. The chain carries TRBV4-1 and TRBJ1-1; no clear D. The length of the CDR3 is 14 residues. The germline gives CDR1 MGHRA, CDR2 YSYEKL. Trimming took off 3 bases at V and 4 bases at J, with 12 bases between the two ends.

V usage is TRBV7-8 and J usage is TRBJ2-3; 10 nucleotides agree with TRBD2. The germline V gene has CDR1 SGHVS and CDR2 FQNEAQ. CDR3 length: 16 residues. V shed 1 base, J shed 2 bases, and the junction held 3 bases outside the gene matches. CDR3 amino acids: CASSLEAGGNTDTQYF. CDR3 DNA sequence: TGTGCCAGCAGCTTAGAAGCGGGGGGGAACACAGATACGCAGTATTTT.

The chain is built from TRBV10-2 and TRBJ2-1; maybe TRBD1 (5 bases). V lost 3 bases, J lost 5 bases, and 14 bases lay in between. From germline, CDR1 is WSHSY and CDR2 SAAADI. The CDR3 has 15 amino acids. CDR3 nucleotide sequence: TGCGCCAGCAGTGATAGTAGGACAATCGACAATGAGCAGTTCTTC. It translates to CASSDSRTIDNEQFF.

This chain connects TRBV5-1 to TRBJ2-4; D perhaps matches TRBD1 (6 bases). V was trimmed by 2 bases and J by 0 bases, leaving 18 bases between them. Germline V gives CDR1 SGHRS, CDR2 YFSETQ. The CDR3 is made up of 18 amino acids. The CDR3, as DNA: TGCGCCAGCAGCTTAGGGACAAACTTTAACGTAGCCAAAAACATTCAGTACTTC. Its protein product is CASSLGTNFNVAKNIQYF. Full variable domain (remainder filled in from reference TRBV5-1 and TRBJ2-4): KAGVTQTPRYLIKTRGQQVTLSCSPISGHRSVSWYQQTPGQGLQFLFEYFSETQRNKGNFPGRFSGRQFSNSRSEMNVSTLELGDSALYLCASSLGTNFNVAKNIQYFGAGTRLSVL.

V and J are TRBV29-1 and TRBJ2-7, with TRBD1 as a possible D gene (6 bases). Germline assignment: CDR1 SQVTM and CDR2 ANQGSEA. This CDR3 region has 13 residues. Trimming stripped 6 bases from V and 7 bases from J, with 19 bases between. The chain's CDR3 is CSVQGDTKVEQYF. CDR3 coding DNA: TGCAGCGTCCAAGGGGACACCAAGGTGGAGCAGTACTTC.

This clone has just a few counts. The chain uses TRBV7-9 and TRBJ1-2; D gene unclear. The V gene's germline CDR1 is SEHNR and CDR2 FQNEAQ (reference sequence). This CDR3 is 15 amino acids long. V shed 3 bases and J shed 4 bases, with 15 bases lying between them. The CDR3 loop reads CASSFGEGLSYGYTF. The CDR3 region has the DNA TGTGCCAGCAGCTTCGGGGAAGGCCTTAGCTATGGCTACACCTTC. Using reference TRBV7-9 and TRBJ1-2 for the parts outside the CDR3, the full variable domain is DTGVSQNPRHKITKRGQNVTFRCDPISEHNRLYWYRQTLGQGPEFLTYFQNEAQLEKSRLLSDRFSAERPKGSFSTLEIQRTEQGDSAMYLCASSFGEGLSYGYTFGSGTRLTVV.

This CDR3 is CASSRRPGGDTEAFF. CDR3 DNA sequence: TGCGCCAGCAGCCGGCGGCCGGGGGGTGACACTGAAGCTTTCTTT. The chain uses TRBV5-1 and TRBJ1-1; D is possibly TRBD1 (5 bases). The V end lost 4 bases, the J end lost 3 bases, and 16 bases lay between the germline ends. This CDR3 has 15 residues. Germline V gene data show CDR1 as SGHRS and CDR2 as YFSETQ.

The chain joins TRBV12-5 to TRBJ2-1, with 7 bases lining up with TRBD1. Germline V gene lookup returns CDR1 LGHNT and CDR2 FRNRAP. The V gene end was trimmed by 4 bases and the J gene end by 5 bases; junction bases not matched to a gene: 5. This CDR3 is 14 amino acids long. CDR3 sequence reads: CASGSRGGHNEQFF. The CDR3, as DNA: TGTGCTAGTGGTTCTCGAGGGGGCCACAATGAGCAGTTCTTC.

This clone has a single count. The V and J genes are TRBV2 and TRBJ1-1; 7 nucleotides agree with TRBD1. Germline CDR1 SNHLY, CDR2 FYNNEI. V dropped 3 bases and J dropped 5; count of bases not matched to a gene: 9. CDR3 length: 15 residues. CDR3 amino acids: CASSDKSGGKTEAFF. The CDR3 DNA follows: TGTGCCAGCAGTGATAAATCAGGGGGGAAAACTGAAGCTTTCTTT.

The V call is TRBV5-1, the J call TRBJ2-5; 15 nucleotides line up with TRBD2. V dropped 4 bases and J dropped 2; count of bases not matched to a gene: 9. Per germline, CDR1 SGHRS and CDR2 YFSETQ. The CDR3 is made up of 18 amino acids. The CDR3 loop reads CASSTGLAGGLPQETQYF. The CDR3 bases are TGCGCCAGCAGCACGGGACTAGCGGGGGGCCTACCGCAAGAGACCCAGTACTTC.

CDR3 sequence reads: CASSSFSSYTF. CDR3 bases: TGTGCCAGCAGTTCGTTCAGTAGCTACACCTTC. The chain carries TRBV7-9 and TRBJ1-2; no clear D. The germline gives CDR1 SEHNR, CDR2 FQNEAQ (reference sequence). Trimming pared 6 bases from V and 9 bases from J, leaving 11 bases between. CDR3 length: 11 residues.

This chain links TRBV5-4 with TRBJ2-1; 8 bases map to TRBD1. With V trimmed by 4 bases and J by 5 bases, 2 bases remained unmatched. The V gene's germline CDR1 is SGHNT and CDR2 YYREEE (reference sequence). The CDR3 is 13 amino acids. CDR3 in DNA: TGTGCCAGCAGCCCGGACAGGGACAATGAGCAGTTCTTC. Translated: CASSPDRDNEQFF.

CDR3: CASSERQGANYEQYF. As DNA, the CDR3 is TGTGCCAGCAGTGAGCGCCAGGGGGCGAACTACGAGCAGTACTTC. The chain uses TRBV6-1 and TRBJ2-7; 8 bases fit TRBD1. The germline CDR1 and CDR2 sequences are MNHNS and SASEGT. This CDR3 has 15 amino acids. V shed 3 bases, J shed 3 bases, and the junction held 7 bases outside the gene matches.

This clone was seen more than once but under ten times. The CDR3 is CASSGFPGGRDEQFF. The CDR3 DNA reads TGTGCCAGCAGCGGGTTTCCGGGGGGGCGCGATGAGCAGTTCTTC. This chain uses TRBV7-2 with TRBJ2-1; 8 bases agree with TRBD2. Germline CDR1 SGHTA, CDR2 FQGNSA. The CDR3 has 15 amino acids. The V gene end was trimmed by 5 bases and the J gene end by 8 bases; junction bases not matched to a gene: 11.

The chain links TRBV7-2 to TRBJ1-6, with D perhaps matching TRBD1 (5 bases). V was shortened by 6 bases and J by 10 bases, with 16 bases between the two germline ends. The CDR3 consists of 14 residues. Germline V lookup: CDR1 SGHTA, CDR2 FQGNSA. The CDR3: CASRSGTGESPLHF. CDR3 bases: TGTGCCAGCAGGTCCGGGACGGGAGAATCACCCCTCCACTTT.

V is TRBV6-4 and J is TRBJ1-6; D is unresolved. V was pared by 8 bases and J by 11 bases, with 19 bases between. From germline, CDR1 is MRHNA and CDR2 SNTAGT. The CDR3 is made up of 14 amino acids. The chain's CDR3 is CASSRGYGDPPLHF. The DNA for the CDR3 is TGTGCCAGCTCCCGGGGATATGGTGATCCACCCCTCCACTTT.

The V and J genes are TRBV15 and TRBJ1-2; D might be TRBD1 (6 bases). Per the germline V gene, CDR1 is LNHNV and CDR2 is YYDKDF (reference sequence). The CDR3 has 15 amino acids. The V and J ends lost 4 bases and 8 bases respectively, with 20 bases between them. CDR3 DNA: TGTGCCACCAGCACTTCCCCGGGACAATTTTCGGGCTACACCTTC. Its protein is CATSTSPGQFSGYTF.

The gene calls are TRBV13 and TRBJ2-2; 7 bases agree with TRBD1. CDR3 length: 15 amino acids. Trimming removed 5 bases from V and 4 bases from J; junction bases left unmatched: 7. Germline V CDR1 and CDR2: PRHDT, FYEKMQ (reference sequence). CDR3: CASSVYRGPTGELFF. The CDR3 DNA reads as TGTGCCAGCAGCGTCTACAGGGGACCCACCGGGGAGCTGTTTTTT.

J is TRBJ1-5 and V is TRBV6-1; no firm D call. CDR1 and CDR2 (germline): MNHNS, SASEGT. The CDR3 has 15 amino acids. The V and J ends lost 6 bases and 1 base respectively, with 13 bases between them. The CDR3, as DNA: TGTGCCAGCAGCCCCCTGGGAGGGAGCAATCAGCCCCAGCATTTT. The encoded protein is CASSPLGGSNQPQHF.

This clone was seen more than once but under ten times. The chain has TRBV18 and TRBJ2-7, with 8 bases aligning to TRBD2. CDR3 length: 15 residues. Germline V lookup: CDR1 KGHSH, CDR2 LQKENI. V gave up 0 bases and J gave up 5 bases; unmatched junction bases: 6. CDR3 residues: CASSPPGLVFHEQYF. The CDR3 nucleotides are TGTGCCAGCTCACCACCGGGACTAGTATTCCACGAGCAGTACTTC.

The chain uses TRBV29-1 and TRBJ1-6; 7 bases agree with TRBD1. Germline CDR1 reads SQVTM; CDR2 reads ANQGSEA. The CDR3 is 12 residues long. V was pared by 7 bases and J by 10 bases, with 7 bases of the junction left unmatched. For the CDR3, the DNA is TGCAGCGCCGGGACAGCTCAATCACCCCTCCACTTT. Amino acids: CSAGTAQSPLHF.

The V and J genes are TRBV30 and TRBJ1-2, with a tentative D call TRBD1 (6 bases). The CDR3 loop spans 12 amino acids. Germline values: CDR1 GTSNPN, CDR2 SVGIG (reference sequence). The germline V and J ends were trimmed by 5 bases and 2 bases, with 9 bases remaining between them. CDR3 DNA: TGTGCCTGGTCCAGGGGAAACTATGGCTACACCTTC. This encodes CAWSRGNYGYTF.

The chain joins TRBV29-1 to TRBJ1-4; the D is unclear. The germline gives CDR1 SQVTM, CDR2 ANQGSEA. This CDR3 is 12 amino acids long. Between the trimmed V and J ends, which lost 7 bases and 4 bases, there was a span of 10 bases. Written as DNA, the CDR3 is TGCAGCGCCCTTGCCAGTAATGAAAAACTGTTTTTT. This gives the protein CSALASNEKLFF.

This clone occurred a few times. V gene TRBV27 combines with J gene TRBJ2-1; TRBD1 agrees at 9 bases. There are 16 residues in the CDR3. Trimming removed 4 bases from V and 3 bases from J; junction bases left unmatched: 7. The V gene's germline CDR1 is MNHEY and CDR2 SMNVEV (reference sequence). For the CDR3, the DNA is TGTGCCAGCAGTTCAATGGGACAGGGTTTCTACAATGAGCAGTTCTTC. Its protein product is CASSSMGQGFYNEQFF.

The genes are TRBV13 and TRBJ2-5; TRBD1 matches at 10 bases. The J call is in doubt because the DNA end fits TRBJ2-7 better. Germline CDR1 PRHDT, CDR2 FYEKMQ (reference sequence). The CDR3 has 16 amino acids. The chain's CDR3 is CASSPGGQGMSYEQYF. CDR3 coding DNA: TGTGCCAGCAGCCCCGGGGGACAGGGGATGTCCTACGAGCAGTACTTC.